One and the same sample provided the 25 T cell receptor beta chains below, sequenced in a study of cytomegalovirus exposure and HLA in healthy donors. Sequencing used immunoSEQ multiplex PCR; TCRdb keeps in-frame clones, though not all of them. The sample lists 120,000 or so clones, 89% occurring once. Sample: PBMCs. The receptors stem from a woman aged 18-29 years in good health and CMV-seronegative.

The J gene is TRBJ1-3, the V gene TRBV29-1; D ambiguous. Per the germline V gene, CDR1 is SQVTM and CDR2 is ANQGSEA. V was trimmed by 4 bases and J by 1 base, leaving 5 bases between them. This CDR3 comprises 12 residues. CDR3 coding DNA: TGCAGCGTTGCGGGTTCTGGAAACACCATATATTTT. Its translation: CSVAGSGNTIYF.

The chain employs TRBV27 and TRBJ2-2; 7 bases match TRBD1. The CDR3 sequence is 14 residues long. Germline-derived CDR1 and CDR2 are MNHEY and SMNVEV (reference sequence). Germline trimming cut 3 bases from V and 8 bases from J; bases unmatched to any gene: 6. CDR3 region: CASSFRTGRGELFF. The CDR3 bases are TGTGCCAGCAGTTTCCGGACAGGTCGAGGGGAGCTGTTTTTT.

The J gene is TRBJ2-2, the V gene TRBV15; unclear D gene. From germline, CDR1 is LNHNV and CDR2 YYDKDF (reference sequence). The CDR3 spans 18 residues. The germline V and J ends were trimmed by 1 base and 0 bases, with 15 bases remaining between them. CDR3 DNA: TGTGCCACCAGCAGAGGAACAGAGTTCTTCGCGAACACCGGGGAGCTGTTTTTT. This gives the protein CATSRGTEFFANTGELFF.

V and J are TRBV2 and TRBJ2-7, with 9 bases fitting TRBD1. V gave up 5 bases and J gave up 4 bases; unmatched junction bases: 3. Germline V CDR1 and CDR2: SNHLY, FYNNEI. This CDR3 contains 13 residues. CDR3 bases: TGTGCCAGCAGTCTGGGACAGGGATACGAGCAGTACTTC. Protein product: CASSLGQGYEQYF.

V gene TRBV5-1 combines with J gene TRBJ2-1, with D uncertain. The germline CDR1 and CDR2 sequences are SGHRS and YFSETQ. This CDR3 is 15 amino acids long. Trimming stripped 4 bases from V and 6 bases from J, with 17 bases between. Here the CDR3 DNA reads TGCGCCAGCAGCCCACCCGTCCTAGGTTCCAATGAGCAGTTCTTC. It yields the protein CASSPPVLGSNEQFF.

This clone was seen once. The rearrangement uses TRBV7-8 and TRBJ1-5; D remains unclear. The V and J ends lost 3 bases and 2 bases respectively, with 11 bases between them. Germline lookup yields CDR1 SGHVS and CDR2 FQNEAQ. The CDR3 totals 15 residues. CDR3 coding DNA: TGTGCCAGCAGCTTGCACAGACTAGGCAATCAGCCCCAGCATTTT. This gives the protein CASSLHRLGNQPQHF.

The CDR3 DNA reads TGTGCCAGCAGCTTAAGGGCCAGGGGCAATCAGCCCCAGCATTTT. It translates to CASSLRARGNQPQHF. The chain is built from TRBV7-2 and TRBJ1-5; D might be TRBD1 (5 bases). In germline, CDR1 is SGHTA, CDR2 FQGNSA. V lost 2 bases to trimming and J lost 2 bases, with 10 bases between them. The CDR3 is 15 residues long.

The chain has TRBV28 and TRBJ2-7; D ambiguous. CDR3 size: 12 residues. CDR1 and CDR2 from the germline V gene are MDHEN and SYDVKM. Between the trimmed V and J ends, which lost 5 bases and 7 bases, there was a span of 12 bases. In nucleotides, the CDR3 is TGTGCCAGCAGTCCTGTAGCTGGGGAGCAGTACTTC. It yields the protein CASSPVAGEQYF.

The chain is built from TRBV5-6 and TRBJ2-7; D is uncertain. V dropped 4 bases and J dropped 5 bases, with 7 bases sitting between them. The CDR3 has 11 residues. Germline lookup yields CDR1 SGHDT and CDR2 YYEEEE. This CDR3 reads CASSLGDEQYF. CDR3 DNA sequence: TGTGCCAGCAGCCTGGGCGACGAGCAGTACTTC.

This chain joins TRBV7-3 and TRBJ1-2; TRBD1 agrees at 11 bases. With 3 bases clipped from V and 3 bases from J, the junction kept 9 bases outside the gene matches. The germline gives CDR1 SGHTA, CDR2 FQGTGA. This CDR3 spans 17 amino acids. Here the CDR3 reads CASSFVRDRGVDYGYTF. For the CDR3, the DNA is TGTGCCAGCAGCTTTGTCCGGGACAGGGGGGTTGACTATGGCTACACCTTC.

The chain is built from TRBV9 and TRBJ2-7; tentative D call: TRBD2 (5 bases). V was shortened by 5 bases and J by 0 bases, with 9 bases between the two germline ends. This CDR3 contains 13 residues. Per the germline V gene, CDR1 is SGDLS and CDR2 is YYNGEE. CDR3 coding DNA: TGTGCCAGCAGTGACGGGATCTCCTACGAGCAGTACTTC. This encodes CASSDGISYEQYF.

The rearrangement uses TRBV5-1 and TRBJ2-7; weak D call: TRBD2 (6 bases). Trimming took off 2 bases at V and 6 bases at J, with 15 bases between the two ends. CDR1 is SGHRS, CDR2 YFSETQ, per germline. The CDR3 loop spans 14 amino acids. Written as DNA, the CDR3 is TGCGCCAGCAGCTTAGGTGGCGGGAAAGGCGAGCAGTACTTC. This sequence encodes CASSLGGGKGEQYF.

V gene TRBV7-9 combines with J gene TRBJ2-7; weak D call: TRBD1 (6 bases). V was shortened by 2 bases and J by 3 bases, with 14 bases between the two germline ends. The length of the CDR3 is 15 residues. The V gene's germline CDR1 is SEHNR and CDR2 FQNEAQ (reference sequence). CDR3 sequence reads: CASSLSGDPLYEQYF. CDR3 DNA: TGTGCCAGCAGCTTATCAGGGGACCCCCTCTACGAGCAGTACTTC.

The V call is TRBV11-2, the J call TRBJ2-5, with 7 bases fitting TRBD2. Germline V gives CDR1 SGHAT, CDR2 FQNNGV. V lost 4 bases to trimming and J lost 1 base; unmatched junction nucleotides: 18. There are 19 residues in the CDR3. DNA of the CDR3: TGTGCCAGCAGCTCCAAAGCCATCCAGACCTGGGGGGGCCAAGAGACCCAGTACTTC. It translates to CASSSKAIQTWGGQETQYF.

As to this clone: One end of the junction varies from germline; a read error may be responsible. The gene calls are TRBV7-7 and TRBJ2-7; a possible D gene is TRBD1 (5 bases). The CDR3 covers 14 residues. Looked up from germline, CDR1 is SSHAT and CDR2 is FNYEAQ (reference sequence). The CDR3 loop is CASSPGWGSYEQYF. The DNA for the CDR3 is TGTGCTAGCAGCCCAGGGTGGGGATCCTACGAGCAGTACTTC.

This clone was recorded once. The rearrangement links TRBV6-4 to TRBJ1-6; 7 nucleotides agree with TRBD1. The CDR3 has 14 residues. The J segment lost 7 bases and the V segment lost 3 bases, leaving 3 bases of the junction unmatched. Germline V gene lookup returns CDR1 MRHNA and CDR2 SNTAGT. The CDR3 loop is CASSEGTANSPLHF. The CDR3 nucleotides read TGTGCCAGCAGTGAAGGGACAGCGAATTCACCCCTCCACTTT.

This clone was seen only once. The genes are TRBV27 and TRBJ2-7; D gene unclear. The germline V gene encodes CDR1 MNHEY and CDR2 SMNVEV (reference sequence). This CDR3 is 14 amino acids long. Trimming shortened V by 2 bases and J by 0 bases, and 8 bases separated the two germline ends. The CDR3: CASSLSRSSYEQYF. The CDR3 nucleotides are TGTGCCAGCAGTTTAAGTAGGAGCTCCTACGAGCAGTACTTC.

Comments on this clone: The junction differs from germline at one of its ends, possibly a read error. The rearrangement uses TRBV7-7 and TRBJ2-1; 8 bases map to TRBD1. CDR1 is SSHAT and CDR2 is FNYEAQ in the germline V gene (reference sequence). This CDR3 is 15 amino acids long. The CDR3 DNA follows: TGTGCTAGCAGCCTTGGACAGGGCTCCTACAATGAGCAGTTCTTC. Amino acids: CASSLGQGSYNEQFF.

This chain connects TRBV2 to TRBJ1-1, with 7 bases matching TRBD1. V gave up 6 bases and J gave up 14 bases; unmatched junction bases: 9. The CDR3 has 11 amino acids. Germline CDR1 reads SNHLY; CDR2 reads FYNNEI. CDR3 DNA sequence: TGTGCCAGCAGGGGACAGTACGGAGGGTTCTTT. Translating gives CASRGQYGGFF.

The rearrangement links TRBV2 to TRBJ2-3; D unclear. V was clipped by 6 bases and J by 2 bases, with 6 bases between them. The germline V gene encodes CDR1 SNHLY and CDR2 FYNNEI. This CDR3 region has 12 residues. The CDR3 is CASRENTDTQYF. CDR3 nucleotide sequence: TGTGCCAGCAGAGAGAACACAGATACGCAGTATTTT.

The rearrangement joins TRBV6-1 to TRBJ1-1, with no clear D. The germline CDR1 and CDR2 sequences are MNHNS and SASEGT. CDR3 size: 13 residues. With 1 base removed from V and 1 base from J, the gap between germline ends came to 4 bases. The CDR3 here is CASSEVENTEAFF. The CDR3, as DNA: TGTGCCAGCAGTGAAGTAGAGAACACTGAAGCTTTCTTT.

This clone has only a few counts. The CDR3 here is CASSPGTGSTEAFF. Written as DNA, the CDR3 is TGTGCCAGCTCACCCGGGACAGGAAGCACTGAAGCTTTCTTT. The chain carries TRBV18 and TRBJ1-1; 8 bases align to TRBD1. The ends lost 3 bases at V and 4 bases at J; junction bases unmatched: 4. Germline V gives CDR1 KGHSH, CDR2 LQKENI. CDR3 length: 14 residues.

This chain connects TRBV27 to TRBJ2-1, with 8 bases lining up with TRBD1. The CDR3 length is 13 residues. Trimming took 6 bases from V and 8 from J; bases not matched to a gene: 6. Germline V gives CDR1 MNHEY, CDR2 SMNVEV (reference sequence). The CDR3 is CASRNTQGDEQFF. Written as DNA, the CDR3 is TGTGCCAGCAGGAACACACAGGGGGATGAGCAGTTCTTC.

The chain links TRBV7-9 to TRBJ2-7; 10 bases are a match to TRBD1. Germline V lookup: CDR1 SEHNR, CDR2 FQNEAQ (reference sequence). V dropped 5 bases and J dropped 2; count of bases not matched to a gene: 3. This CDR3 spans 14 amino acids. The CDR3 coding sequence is TGTGCCAGCAGCCCAGGACAGGGGGCCTACGAGCAGTACTTC. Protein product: CASSPGQGAYEQYF.

The chain's CDR3 is CASSGGLVRNQPQHF. The CDR3 DNA follows: TGTGCCAGCAGTGGGGGGTTAGTAAGAAATCAGCCCCAGCATTTT. J is TRBJ1-5 and V is TRBV28; a possible D gene is TRBD1 (5 bases). CDR1 is MDHEN and CDR2 is SYDVKM in the germline V gene. Trimming removed 5 bases from V and 4 bases from J, with 15 bases in between. CDR3 length: 15 amino acids.